The clone carrying this T cell receptor beta chain was seen a single time. This sample stems from a study of T cell responses to AZD1222 COVID-19 vaccine. In the study overall: Second-dose recipients at about 4 or about 12 weeks were treated as one pooled group.

Profiling relied on immunoSEQ multiplex PCR, and the TCRdb table lists in-frame clones only, not all of them. The table has about 130,000 clones, 90% to 95% seen once; the top ten hold under 2%. The CDR3 is made up of 14 amino acids. Germline V gives CDR1 LNHDA, CDR2 SQIVND (reference sequence). Trimming left V 6 bases short and J 0 bases short, with 11 bases between. This chain joins TRBV19 and TRBJ1-1; TRBD1 might be the D (5 bases). The starting material was peripheral blood, obtained on day 0 of AZD1222 vaccination. The TCR originated in an adult in good health. CDR3: CASSEGRMNTEAFF. In nucleotides, the CDR3 is TGTGCCAGTAGCGAGGGACGGATGAACACTGAAGCTTTCTTT.